These T cell receptor beta chains were read from a single sample in a study of blood T cell repertoires in COVID-19. The protocol was immunoSEQ multiplex PCR, while the TCRdb copy is restricted to in-frame clones and leaves out a portion. The sample has approximately 88,000 clones; around nine tenths are singletons. Sequenced material: peripheral blood. These TCRs come from a woman between 50 and 59 years old in a cohort sampled during active COVID-19. Each CDR3 is given with its conserved first and last residue. A D gene is named only where the DNA matches it firmly. Size values are once, few and many counts, or a class for expanded clones, and some rows have none.

16,TRBJ2-2,TRBD1,once,TRBV11-3,TGTGCCAGCAGTCCCCAAGGACAGGGAGGCGTCGGGGAGCTGTTTTTT,CASSPQGQGGVGELFF
12,TRBJ2-3,NA,NA,TRBV2,TGTGCCAGCAGCCCTAGCACAGATACGCAGTATTTT,CASSPSTDTQYF
16,TRBJ1-3,NA,NA,TRBV9,TGTGCCAGCAGCCTTCGACCCATTGGGCCTGGAAACACCATATATTTT,CASSLRPIGPGNTIYF
18,TRBJ2-3,TRBD2,NA,TRBV11-3,TGTGCCAGCAGCTTAGATGTCACTAGCGGGATACGCACAGATACGCAGTATTTT,CASSLDVTSGIRTDTQYF
15,TRBJ2-1,NA,NA,TRBV7-2,TGTGCCAGCAGCTTAGGCAATAGGGGCCCGGCTGAGCAGTTCTTC,CASSLGNRGPAEQFF
9,TRBJ1-1,NA,once,TRBV12-3/TRBV12-4,TGTGCCAGCATCGGAGGAGCTTTCTTT,CASIGGAFF
15,TRBJ1-5,TRBD1,NA,TRBV28,TGTGCCAGCAGTCCGGGACAGGGAGTTTATCAGCCCCAGCATTTT,CASSPGQGVYQPQHF
13,TRBJ2-2,TRBD2,NA,TRBV7-9,TGTGCGGGTCGAGCGGGGGCCACCGGGGAGCTGTTTTTT,CAGRAGATGELFF
14,TRBJ2-7,NA,NA,TRBV7-9,TGTGCCAGCAGCTTAGAGGGGGTCTCCTACGAGCAGTACTTC,CASSLEGVSYEQYF
14,TRBJ1-2,NA,NA,TRBV5-6,TGTGCCAGCAGCTTGGTCCGACAGGCCTATGGCTACACCTTC,CASSLVRQAYGYTF
15,TRBJ2-1,NA,NA,TRBV10-3,TGTGCCATCAGTGAGTCGGGGGGCTCCTACAATGAGCAGTTCTTC,CAISESGGSYNEQFF
11,TRBJ2-1,NA,NA,TRBV19,TGTGCCAGTAGCCTAGAGTTCCGACAGTTCTTC,CASSLEFRQFF
15,TRBJ2-7,TRBD2,NA,TRBV5-1,TGCGCCAGCAGCTTGCCTCTAGCGGGGGCAGGGGAGCAGTACTTC,CASSLPLAGAGEQYF
16,TRBJ2-3,TRBD2,NA,TRBV4-1,TGCGCCAGCAGCCGCGGGACTAGCGGGGCCACAGATACGCAGTATTTT,CASSRGTSGATDTQYF
17,TRBJ1-6,TRBD1,NA,TRBV28,TGTGCCAGCCGCACCCCCAGGACAGGGAACGAGAATTCACCCCTCCACTTT,CASRTPRTGNENSPLHF
18,TRBJ1-2,TRBD1,once,TRBV3-1/TRBV3-2,TGTGCCAGCAGCCAATACCAACCGGGACAGGGGAAAGGGGATGGCTACACCTTC,CASSQYQPGQGKGDGYTF
16,TRBJ1-4,NA,NA,TRBV7-9,TGTGCCAGCAGAAGGCCCGGGGGAGCAACTAATGAAAAACTGTTTTTT,CASRRPGGATNEKLFF
16,TRBJ2-1,NA,NA,TRBV21-1,TGTGCCAGCACCAATATAGGGGCCTGCTCCTACAATGAGCAGTTCTTC,CASTNIGACSYNEQFF
15,TRBJ2-6,NA,NA,TRBV6-5,TGTGCCAGCAGTTCCGACAGCTCTGGGGCCAACGTCCTGACTTTC,CASSSDSSGANVLTF
14,TRBJ2-1,NA,NA,TRBV7-8,TGTGCCAGCAGCCACCTCTTGCGGGACAATGAGCAGTTCTTC,CASSHLLRDNEQFF
15,TRBJ2-3,NA,few,TRBV5-1,TGCGCCAGCGCCTGGGGGGGCAAAAGCACAGATACGCAGTATTTT,CASAWGGKSTDTQYF
14,TRBJ2-1,NA,NA,TRBV5-1,TGCGCCAGCAGCTCCGGACAGTCCTACAATGAGCAGTTCTTC,CASSSGQSYNEQFF
15,TRBJ2-7,TRBD1,NA,TRBV18,TGTGCCAGCTCACCTTTGGGGACAGGGGACAACGAGCAGTACTTC,CASSPLGTGDNEQYF
14,TRBJ2-1,NA,NA,TRBV19,TGTGCCAGTAGTATCCTCCTTAGGGGGAATGAGCAGTTCTTC,CASSILLRGNEQFF
16,TRBJ1-5,TRBD1,NA,TRBV6-1,TGTGCCAGCAGTGAATTAGAACAGGGGGCCTACCAGCCCCAGCATTTT,CASSELEQGAYQPQHF